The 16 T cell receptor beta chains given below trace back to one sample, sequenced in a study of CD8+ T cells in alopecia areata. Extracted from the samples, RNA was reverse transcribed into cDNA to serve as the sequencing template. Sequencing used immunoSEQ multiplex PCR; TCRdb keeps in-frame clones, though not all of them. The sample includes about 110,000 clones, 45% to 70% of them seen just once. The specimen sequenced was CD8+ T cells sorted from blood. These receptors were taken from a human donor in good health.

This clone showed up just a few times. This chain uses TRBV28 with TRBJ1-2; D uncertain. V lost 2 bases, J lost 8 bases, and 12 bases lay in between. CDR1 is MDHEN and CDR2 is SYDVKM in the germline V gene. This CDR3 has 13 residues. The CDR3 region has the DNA TGTGCCAGCAGTTTAATAAGTCAAAGAGGCTACACCTTC. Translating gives CASSLISQRGYTF.

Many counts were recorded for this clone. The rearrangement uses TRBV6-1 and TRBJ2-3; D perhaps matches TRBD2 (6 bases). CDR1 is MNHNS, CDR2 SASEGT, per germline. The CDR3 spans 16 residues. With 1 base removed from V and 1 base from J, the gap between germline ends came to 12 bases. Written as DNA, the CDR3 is TGTGCCAGCAGTGAAGGTGCCGGAGGGGGCACAGATACGCAGTATTTT. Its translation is CASSEGAGGGTDTQYF.

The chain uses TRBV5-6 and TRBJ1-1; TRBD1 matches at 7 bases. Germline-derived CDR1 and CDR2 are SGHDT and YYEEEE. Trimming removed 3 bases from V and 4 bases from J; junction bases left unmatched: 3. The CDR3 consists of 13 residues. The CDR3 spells CASSSTGSTEAFF. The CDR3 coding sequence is TGTGCCAGCAGCTCGACAGGGAGCACTGAAGCTTTCTTT.

DNA for the CDR3: TGTGCCAGCACCGGGACAGGGTTTGAAGCTTTCTTT. It translates to CASTGTGFEAFF. This rearrangement joins TRBV6-5 to TRBJ1-1; 9 positions match TRBD1. The CDR3 runs to 12 residues. V lost 7 bases and J lost 7; bases outside the gene matches: 4. Germline CDR1 reads MNHEY; CDR2 reads SVGAGI.

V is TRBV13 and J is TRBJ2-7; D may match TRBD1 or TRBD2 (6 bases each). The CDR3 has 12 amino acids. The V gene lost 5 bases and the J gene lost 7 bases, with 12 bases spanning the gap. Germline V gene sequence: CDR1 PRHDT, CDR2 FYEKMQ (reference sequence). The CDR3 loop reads CASSPGAREQYF. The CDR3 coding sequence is TGTGCCAGCAGCCCGGGGGCCAGGGAGCAGTACTTC.

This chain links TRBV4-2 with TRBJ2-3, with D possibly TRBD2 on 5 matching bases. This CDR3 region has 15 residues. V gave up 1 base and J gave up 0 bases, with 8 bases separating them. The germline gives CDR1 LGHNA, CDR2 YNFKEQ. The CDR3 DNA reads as TGTGCCAGCAGCCAAGGGGAGACTAGCACAGATACGCAGTATTTT. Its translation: CASSQGETSTDTQYF.

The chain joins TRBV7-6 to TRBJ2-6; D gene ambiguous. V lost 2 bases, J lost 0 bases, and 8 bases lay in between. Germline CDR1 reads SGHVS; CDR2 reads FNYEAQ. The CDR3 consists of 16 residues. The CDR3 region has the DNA TGTGCCAGCAGCTTAACAGATACCTCTGGGGCCAACGTCCTGACTTTC. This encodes CASSLTDTSGANVLTF.

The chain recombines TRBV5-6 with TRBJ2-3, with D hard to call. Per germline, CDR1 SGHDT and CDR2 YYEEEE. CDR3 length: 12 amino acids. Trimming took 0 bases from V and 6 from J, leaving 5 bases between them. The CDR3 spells CASSLVGDTQYF. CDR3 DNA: TGTGCCAGCAGCTTGGTTGGCGATACGCAGTATTTT.

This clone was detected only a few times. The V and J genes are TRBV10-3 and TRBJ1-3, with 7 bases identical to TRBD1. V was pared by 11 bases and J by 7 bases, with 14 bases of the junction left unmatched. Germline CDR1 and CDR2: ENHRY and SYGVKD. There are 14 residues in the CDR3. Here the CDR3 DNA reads TGTGCCGCCACTCAGCCGGGACAGCCTAACACCATATATTTT. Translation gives CAATQPGQPNTIYF.

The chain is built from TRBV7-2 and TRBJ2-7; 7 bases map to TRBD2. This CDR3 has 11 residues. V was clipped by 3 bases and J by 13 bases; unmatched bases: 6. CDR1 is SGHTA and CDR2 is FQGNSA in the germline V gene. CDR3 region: CASSLGTNIYF. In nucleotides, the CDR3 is TGTGCCAGCAGCTTGGGGACTAACATCTACTTC.

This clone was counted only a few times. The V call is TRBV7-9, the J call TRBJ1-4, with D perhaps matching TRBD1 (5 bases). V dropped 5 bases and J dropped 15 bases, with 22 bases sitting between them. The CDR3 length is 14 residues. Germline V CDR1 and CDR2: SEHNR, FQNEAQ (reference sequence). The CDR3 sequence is CASSAGLRGWEMFF. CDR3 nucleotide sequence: TGTGCCAGCAGCGCCGGCCTTAGGGGTTGGGAGATGTTTTTT.

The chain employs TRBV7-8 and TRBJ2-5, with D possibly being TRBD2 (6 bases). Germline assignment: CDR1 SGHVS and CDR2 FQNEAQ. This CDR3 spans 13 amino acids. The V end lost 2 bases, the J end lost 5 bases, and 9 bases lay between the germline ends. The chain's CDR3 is CASSLTSPETQYF. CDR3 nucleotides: TGTGCCAGCAGCTTAACTAGCCCGGAGACCCAGTACTTC.

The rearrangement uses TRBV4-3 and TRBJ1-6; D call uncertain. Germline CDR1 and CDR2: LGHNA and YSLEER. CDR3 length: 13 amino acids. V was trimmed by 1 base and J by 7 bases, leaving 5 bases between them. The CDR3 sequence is CASSQVPNSPLHF. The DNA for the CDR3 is TGCGCCAGCAGCCAAGTGCCAAATTCACCCCTCCACTTT.

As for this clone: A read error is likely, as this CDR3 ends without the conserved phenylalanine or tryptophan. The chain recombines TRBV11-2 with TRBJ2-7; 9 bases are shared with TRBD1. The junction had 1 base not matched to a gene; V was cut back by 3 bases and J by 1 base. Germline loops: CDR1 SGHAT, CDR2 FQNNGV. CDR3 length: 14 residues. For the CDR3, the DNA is TGTGCCAGCAGCTTTGGACAGGGGTCCTACGAGCAGTACCTC. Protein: CASSFGQGSYEQYL.

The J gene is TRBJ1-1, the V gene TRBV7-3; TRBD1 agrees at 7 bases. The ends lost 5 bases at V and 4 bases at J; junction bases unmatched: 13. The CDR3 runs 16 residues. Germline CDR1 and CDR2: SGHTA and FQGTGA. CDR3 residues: CASSQGGGRAGTEAFF. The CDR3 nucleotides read TGTGCCAGCAGCCAAGGGGGCGGAAGGGCAGGCACTGAAGCTTTCTTT.

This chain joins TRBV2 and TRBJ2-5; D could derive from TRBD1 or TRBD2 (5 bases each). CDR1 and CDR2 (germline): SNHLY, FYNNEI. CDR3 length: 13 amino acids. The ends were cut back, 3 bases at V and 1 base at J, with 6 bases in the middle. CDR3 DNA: TGTGCCAGCAGTGATGGGACCCAAGAGACCCAGTACTTC. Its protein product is CASSDGTQETQYF.